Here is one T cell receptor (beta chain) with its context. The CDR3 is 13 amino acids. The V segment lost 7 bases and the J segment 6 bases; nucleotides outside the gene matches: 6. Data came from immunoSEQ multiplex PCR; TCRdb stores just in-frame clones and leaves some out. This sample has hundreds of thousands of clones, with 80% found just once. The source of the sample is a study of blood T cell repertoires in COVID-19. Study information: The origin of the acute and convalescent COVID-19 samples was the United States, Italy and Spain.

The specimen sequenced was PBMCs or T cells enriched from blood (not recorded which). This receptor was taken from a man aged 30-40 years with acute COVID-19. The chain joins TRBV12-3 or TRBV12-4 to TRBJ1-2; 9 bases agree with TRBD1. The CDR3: CASTRGTGNGYTF. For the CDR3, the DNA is TGTGCCAGCACCCGAGGGACAGGGAATGGCTACACCTTC.